This TCR beta chain originates from a study of technical replicates of blood from a few donors. The length of the CDR3 is 17 residues. Produced via immunoSEQ multiplex PCR; TCRdb's table is partial and in-frame only. The table lists 15,000 to 19,000 clones, over 75% of them singletons. The specimen sequenced was PBMCs. The rearrangement joins TRBV12-2 to TRBJ1-5; the table's D call, TRBD1, was not checked against the DNA. TRBV12-2 is reported as a pseudogene. The clonotype comes from a human donor in good health. As DNA, the CDR3 is TGTGCAAGTCGCCCCGGGACAGGGGGCCGAGACTATCAGCCCCAGCATTTT. Its translation is CASRPGTGGRDYQPQHF.